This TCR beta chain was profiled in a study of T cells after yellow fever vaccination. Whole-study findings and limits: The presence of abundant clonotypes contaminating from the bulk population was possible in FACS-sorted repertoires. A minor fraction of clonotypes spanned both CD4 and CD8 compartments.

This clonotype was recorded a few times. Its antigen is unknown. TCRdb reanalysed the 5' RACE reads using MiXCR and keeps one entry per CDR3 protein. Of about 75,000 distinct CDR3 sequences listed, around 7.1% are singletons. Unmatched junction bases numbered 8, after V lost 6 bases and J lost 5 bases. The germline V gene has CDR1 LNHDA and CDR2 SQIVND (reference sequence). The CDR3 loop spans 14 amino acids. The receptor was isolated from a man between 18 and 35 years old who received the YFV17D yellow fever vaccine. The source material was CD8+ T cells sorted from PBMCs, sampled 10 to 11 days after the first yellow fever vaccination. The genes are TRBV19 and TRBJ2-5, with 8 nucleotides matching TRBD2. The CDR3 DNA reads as TGTGCCAGTAGCCCCCTCGGACTAGCTGAGACCCAGTACTTC. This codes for CASSPLGLAETQYF.